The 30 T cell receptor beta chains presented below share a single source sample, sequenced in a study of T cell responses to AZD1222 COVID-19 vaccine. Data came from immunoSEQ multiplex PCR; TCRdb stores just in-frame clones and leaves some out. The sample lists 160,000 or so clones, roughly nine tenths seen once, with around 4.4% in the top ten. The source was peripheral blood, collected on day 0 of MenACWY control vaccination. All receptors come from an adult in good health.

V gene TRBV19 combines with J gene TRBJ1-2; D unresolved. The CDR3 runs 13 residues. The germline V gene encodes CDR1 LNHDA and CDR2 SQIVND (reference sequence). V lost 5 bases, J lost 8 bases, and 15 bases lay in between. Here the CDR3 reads CASSYVPTGGYTF. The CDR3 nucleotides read TGTGCCAGTAGTTACGTCCCGACTGGGGGCTACACCTTC.

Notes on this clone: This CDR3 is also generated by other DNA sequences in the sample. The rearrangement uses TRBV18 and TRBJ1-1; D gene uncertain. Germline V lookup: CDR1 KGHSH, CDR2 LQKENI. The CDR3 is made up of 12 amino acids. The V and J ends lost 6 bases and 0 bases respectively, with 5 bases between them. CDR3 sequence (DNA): TGTGCCAGCTCGTCTATGAACACTGAAGCTTTCTTT. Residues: CASSSMNTEAFF.

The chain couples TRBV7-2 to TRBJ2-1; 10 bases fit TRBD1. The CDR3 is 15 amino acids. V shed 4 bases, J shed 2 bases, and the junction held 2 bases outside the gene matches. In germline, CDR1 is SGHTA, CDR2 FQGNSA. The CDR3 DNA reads TGTGCCAGCAGCTCAGACAGGGGGCCCTACAATGAGCAGTTCTTC. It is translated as CASSSDRGPYNEQFF.

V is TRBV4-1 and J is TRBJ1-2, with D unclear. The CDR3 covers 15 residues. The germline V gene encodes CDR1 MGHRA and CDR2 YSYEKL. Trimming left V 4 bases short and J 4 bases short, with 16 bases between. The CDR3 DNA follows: TGCGCCAGCAGCCCCTCGGAAGTCCTTACCTATGGCTACACCTTC. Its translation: CASSPSEVLTYGYTF.

CDR3 nucleotide sequence: TGTGCCAGCAGCTTAGGTAAAAATGAGCAGTTCTTC. Translating gives CASSLGKNEQFF. The genes are TRBV11-3 and TRBJ2-1; D is unresolved. The V end was cut by 1 base, the J end by 7 bases, with 5 bases between. Germline V gene lookup returns CDR1 SGHNT and CDR2 YENEEA. The CDR3 length is 12 residues.

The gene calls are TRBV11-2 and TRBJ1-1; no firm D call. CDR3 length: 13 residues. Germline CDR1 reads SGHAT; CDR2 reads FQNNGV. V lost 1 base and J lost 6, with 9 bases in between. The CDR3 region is CASSLGHGAEAFF. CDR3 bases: TGTGCCAGCAGCTTAGGGCACGGGGCTGAAGCTTTCTTT.

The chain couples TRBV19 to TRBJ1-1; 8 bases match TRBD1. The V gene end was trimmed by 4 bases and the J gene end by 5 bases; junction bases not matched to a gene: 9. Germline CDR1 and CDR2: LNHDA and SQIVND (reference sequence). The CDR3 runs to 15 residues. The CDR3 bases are TGTGCCAGTAGTACCATCGGACAGGGCGATACTGAAGCTTTCTTT. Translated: CASSTIGQGDTEAFF.

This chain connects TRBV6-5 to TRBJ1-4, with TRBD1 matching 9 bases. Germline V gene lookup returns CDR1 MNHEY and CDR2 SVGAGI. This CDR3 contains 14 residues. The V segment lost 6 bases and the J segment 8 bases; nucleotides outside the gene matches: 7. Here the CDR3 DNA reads TGTGCCAGCAGACCCGGGACAGGGAACGAAAAACTGTTTTTT. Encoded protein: CASRPGTGNEKLFF.

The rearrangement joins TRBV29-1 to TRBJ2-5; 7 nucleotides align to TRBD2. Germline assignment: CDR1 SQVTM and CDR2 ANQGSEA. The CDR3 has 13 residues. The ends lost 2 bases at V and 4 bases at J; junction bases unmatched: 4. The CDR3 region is CSVEPGGGETQYF. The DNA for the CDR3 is TGCAGCGTTGAACCGGGGGGAGGAGAGACCCAGTACTTC. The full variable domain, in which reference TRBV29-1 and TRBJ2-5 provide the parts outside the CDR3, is SAVISQKPSRDICQRGTSLTIQCQVDSQVTMMFWYRQQPGQSLTLIATANQGSEATYESGFVIDKFPISRPNLTFSTLTVSNMSPEDSSIYLCSVEPGGGETQYFGPGTRLLVL.

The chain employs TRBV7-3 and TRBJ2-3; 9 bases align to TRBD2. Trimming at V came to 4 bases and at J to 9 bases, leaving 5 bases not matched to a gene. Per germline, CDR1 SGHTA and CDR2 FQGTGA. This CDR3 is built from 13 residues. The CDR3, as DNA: TGTGCCAGCAGCTATGGGACTAGCAGCACGCAGTATTTT. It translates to CASSYGTSSTQYF.

The CDR3: CASSPNWTSGANVLTF. The CDR3 DNA reads TGTGCCAGCAGCCCGAACTGGACCTCTGGGGCCAACGTCCTGACTTTC. The chain joins TRBV5-6 to TRBJ2-6; D is undetermined. V was clipped by 4 bases and J by 0 bases, with 11 bases between them. CDR1 is SGHDT and CDR2 is YYEEEE in the germline V gene. This CDR3 has 16 amino acids.

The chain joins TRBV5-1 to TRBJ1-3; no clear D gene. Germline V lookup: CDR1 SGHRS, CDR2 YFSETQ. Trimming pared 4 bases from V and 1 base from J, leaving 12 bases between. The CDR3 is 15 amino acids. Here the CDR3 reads CASSAGLASGNTIYF. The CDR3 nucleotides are TGCGCCAGCAGCGCGGGCCTGGCGTCTGGAAACACCATATATTTT.

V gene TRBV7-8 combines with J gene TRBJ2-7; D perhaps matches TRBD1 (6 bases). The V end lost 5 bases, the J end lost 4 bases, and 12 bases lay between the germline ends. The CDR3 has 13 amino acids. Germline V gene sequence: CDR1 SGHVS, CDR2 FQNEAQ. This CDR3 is CASSRTQGYEQYF. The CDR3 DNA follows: TGTGCCAGCAGCCGAACACAGGGATACGAGCAGTACTTC.

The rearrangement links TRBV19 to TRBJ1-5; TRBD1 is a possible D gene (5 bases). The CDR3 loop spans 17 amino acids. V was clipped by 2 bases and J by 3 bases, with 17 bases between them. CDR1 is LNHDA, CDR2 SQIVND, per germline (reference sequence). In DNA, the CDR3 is TGTGCCAGTAGTATACAACAGGTAACTGGGACCAATCAGCCCCAGCATTTT. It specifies CASSIQQVTGTNQPQHF.

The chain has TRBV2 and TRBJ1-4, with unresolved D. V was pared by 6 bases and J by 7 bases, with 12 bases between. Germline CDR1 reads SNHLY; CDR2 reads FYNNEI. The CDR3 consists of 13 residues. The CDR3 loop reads CASRRDMGEKLFF. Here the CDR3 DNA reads TGTGCCAGCAGGAGAGACATGGGTGAAAAACTGTTTTTT.

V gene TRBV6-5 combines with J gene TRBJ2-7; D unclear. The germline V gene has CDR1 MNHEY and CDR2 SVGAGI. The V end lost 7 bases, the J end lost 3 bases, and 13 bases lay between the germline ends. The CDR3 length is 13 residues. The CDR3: CASTESTGYEQYF. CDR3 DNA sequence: TGTGCCAGCACCGAGTCCACGGGCTACGAGCAGTACTTC.

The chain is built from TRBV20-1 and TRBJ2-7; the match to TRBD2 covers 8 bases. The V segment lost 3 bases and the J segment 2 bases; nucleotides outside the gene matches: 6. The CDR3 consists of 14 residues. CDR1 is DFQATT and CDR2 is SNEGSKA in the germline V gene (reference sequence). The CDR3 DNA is TGCAGTGCTAGTGTACTAGCGGAGGCCTACGAGCAGTACTTC. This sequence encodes CSASVLAEAYEQYF.

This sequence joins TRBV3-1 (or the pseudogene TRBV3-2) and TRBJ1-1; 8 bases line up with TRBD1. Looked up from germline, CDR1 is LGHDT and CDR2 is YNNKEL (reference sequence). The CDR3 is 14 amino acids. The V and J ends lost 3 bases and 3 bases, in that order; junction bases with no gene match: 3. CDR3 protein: CASSQTGVDTEAFF. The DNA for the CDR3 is TGTGCCAGCAGCCAGACAGGGGTGGACACTGAAGCTTTCTTT.

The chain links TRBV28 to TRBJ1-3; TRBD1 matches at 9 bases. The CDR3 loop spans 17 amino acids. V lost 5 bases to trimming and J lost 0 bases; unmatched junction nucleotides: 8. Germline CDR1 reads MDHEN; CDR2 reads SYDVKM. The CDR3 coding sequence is TGTGCCAGCAGTCCACCGGGACAGGGAGTCTCTGGAAACACCATATATTTT. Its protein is CASSPPGQGVSGNTIYF.

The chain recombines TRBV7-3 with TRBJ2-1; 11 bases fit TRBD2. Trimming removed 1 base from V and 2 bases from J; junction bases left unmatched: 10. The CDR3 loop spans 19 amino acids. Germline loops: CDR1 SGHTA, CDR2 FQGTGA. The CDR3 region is CASSLNGGSGRAAYNEQFF. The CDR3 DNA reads TGTGCCAGCAGCTTAAATGGGGGTAGCGGGAGGGCAGCCTACAATGAGCAGTTCTTC.

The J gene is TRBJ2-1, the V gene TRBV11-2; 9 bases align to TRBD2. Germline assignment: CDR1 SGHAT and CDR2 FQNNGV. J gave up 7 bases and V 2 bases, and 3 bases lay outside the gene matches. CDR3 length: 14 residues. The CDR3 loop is CASSLSGRSNEQFF. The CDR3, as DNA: TGTGCCAGCAGCTTAAGCGGGAGGTCAAATGAGCAGTTCTTC.

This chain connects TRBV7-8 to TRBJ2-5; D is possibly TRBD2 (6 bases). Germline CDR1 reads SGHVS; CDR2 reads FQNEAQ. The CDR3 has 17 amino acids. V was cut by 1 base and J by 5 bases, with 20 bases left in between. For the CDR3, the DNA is TGTGCCAGCAGCTTAGTATTTGGGACGGGGGATCGGGAGACCCAGTACTTC. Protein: CASSLVFGTGDRETQYF.

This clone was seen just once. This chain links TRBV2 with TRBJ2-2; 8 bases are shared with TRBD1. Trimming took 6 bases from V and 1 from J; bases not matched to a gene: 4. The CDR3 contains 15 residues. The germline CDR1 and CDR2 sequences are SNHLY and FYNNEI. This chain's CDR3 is CASRDRVVNTGELFF. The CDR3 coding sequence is TGTGCCAGCAGGGACAGGGTAGTGAACACCGGGGAGCTGTTTTTT.

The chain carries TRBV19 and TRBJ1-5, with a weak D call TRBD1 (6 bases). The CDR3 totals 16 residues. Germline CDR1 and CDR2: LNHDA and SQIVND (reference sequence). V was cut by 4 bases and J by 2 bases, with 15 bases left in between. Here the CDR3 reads CASSTDRQRGNQPQHF. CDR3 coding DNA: TGTGCCAGTAGTACCGACAGGCAGCGGGGCAATCAGCCCCAGCATTTT.

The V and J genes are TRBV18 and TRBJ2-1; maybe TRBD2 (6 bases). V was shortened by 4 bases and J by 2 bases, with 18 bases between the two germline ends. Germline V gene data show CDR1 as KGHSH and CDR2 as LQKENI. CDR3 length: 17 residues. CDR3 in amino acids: CASSLTGPGATYNEQFF. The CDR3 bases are TGTGCCAGCTCACTTACCGGTCCGGGAGCCACCTACAATGAGCAGTTCTTC.

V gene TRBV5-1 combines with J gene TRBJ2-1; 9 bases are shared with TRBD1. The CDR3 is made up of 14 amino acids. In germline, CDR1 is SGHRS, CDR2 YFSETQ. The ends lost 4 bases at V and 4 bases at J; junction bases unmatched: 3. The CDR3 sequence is CASSRTGVYNEQFF. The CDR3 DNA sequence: TGCGCCAGCAGCCGGACAGGGGTTTACAATGAGCAGTTCTTC.

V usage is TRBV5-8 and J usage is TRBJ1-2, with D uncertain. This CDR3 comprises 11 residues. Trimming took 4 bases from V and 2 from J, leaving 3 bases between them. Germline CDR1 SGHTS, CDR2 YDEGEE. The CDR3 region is CASSRNYGYTF. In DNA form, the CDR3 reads TGTGCCAGCAGCCGGAACTATGGCTACACCTTC.

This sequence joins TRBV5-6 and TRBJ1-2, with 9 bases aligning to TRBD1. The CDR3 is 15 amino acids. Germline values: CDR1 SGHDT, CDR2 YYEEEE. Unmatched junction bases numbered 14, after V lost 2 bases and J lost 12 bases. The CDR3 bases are TGTGCCAGCAGCTTAATAAAGGGGACAGGGATGGGACACACCTTC. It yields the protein CASSLIKGTGMGHTF.

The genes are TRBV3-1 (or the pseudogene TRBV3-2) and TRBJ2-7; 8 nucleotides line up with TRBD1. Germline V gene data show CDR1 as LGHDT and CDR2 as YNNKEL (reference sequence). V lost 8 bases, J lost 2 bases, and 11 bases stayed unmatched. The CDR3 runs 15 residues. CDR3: CASLSSDRAPYEQYF. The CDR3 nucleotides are TGTGCCAGCCTGTCGTCGGACAGGGCCCCCTACGAGCAGTACTTC.

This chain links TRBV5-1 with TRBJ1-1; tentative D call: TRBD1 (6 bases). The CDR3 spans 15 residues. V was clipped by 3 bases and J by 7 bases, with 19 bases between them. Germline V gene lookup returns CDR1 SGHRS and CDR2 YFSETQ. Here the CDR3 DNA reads TGCGCCAGCAGCTCCGCTACTGACAGGAAAAATGAAGCTTTCTTT. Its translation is CASSSATDRKNEAFF.